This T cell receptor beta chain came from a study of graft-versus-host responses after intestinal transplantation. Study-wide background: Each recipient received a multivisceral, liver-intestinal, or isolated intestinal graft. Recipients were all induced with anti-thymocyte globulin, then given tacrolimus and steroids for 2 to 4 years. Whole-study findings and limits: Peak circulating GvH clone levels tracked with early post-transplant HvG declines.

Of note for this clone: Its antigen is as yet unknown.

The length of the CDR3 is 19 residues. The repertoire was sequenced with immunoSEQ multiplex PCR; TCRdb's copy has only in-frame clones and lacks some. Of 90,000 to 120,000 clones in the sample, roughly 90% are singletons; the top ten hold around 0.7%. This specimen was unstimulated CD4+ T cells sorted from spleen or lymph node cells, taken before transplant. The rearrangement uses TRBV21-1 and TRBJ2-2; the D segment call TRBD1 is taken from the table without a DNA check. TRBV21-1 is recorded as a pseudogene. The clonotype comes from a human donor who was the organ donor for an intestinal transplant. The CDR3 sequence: CASSKDRQGVTLITGELFF. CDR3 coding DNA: TGTGCCAGCAGCAAAGATAGGCAGGGGGTAACTCTGATCACCGGGGAGCTGTTTTTT.